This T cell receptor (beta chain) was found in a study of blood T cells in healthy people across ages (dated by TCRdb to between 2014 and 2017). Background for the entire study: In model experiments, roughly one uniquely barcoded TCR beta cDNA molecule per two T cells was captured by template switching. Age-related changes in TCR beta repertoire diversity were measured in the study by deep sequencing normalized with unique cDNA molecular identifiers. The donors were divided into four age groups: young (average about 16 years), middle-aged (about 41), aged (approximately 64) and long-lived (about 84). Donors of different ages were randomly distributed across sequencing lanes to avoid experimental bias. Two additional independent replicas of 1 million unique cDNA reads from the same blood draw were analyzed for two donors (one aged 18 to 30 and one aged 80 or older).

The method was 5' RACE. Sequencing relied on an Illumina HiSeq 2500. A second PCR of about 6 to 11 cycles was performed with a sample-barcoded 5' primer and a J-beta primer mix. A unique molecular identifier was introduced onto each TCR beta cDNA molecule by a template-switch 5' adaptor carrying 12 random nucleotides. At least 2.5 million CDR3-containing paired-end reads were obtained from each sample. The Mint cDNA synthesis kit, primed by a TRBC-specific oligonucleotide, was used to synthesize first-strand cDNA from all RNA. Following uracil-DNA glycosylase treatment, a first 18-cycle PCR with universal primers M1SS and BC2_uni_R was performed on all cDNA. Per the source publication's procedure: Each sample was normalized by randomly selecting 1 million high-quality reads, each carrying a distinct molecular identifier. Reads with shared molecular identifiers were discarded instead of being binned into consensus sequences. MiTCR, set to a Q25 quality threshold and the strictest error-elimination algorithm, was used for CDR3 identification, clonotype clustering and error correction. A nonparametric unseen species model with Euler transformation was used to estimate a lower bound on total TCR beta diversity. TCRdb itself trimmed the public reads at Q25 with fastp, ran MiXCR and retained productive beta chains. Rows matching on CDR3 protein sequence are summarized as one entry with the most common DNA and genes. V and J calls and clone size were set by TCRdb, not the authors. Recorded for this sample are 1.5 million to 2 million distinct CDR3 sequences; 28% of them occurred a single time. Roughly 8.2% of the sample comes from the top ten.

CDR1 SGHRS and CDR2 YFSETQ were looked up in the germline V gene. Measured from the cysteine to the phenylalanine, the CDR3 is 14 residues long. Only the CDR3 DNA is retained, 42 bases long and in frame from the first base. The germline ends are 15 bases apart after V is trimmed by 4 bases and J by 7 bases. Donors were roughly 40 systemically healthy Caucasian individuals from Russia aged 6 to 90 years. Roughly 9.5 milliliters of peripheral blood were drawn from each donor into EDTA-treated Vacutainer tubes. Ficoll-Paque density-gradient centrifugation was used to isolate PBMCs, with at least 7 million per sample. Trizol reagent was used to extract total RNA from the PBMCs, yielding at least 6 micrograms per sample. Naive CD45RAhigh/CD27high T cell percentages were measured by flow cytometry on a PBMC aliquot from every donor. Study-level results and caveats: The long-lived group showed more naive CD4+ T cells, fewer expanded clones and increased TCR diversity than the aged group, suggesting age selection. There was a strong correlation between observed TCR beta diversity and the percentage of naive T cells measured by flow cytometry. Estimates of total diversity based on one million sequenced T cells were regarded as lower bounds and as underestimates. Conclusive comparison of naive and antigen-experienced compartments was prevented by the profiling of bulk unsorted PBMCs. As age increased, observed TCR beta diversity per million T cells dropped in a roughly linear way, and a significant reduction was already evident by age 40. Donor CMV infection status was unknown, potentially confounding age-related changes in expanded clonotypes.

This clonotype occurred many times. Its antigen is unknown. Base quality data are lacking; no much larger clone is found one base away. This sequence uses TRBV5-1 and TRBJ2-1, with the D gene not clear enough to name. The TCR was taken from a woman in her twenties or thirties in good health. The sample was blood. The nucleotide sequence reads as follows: TGCGCCAGCAGCACCCCCGCTCTCGGGAATGAGCAGTTCTTC. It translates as CASSTPALGNEQFF.